Each of the 8 T cell receptor beta chains below was sequenced from the same sample in a study of CD8+ T cells in alopecia areata. Extracted from the samples, RNA was reverse transcribed into cDNA to serve as the sequencing template. Profiled with immunoSEQ multiplex PCR; TCRdb holds only in-frame clones, not every one. The sample contains around 80,000 clones, about 53% of which appear only once. The sample taken for sequencing was NKG2D-high CD8+ T cells sorted from blood. The receptors were sampled from a human donor with alopecia areata.

This clone has only a few counts. This sample also contains other DNA sequences that code for the same CDR3. The chain links TRBV29-1 to TRBJ2-2; D is unclear. This CDR3 is built from 11 residues. The V end lost 3 bases, the J end lost 5 bases, and 4 bases lay between the germline ends. CDR1 is SQVTM, CDR2 ANQGSEA, per germline. The CDR3 is CSVDLTGELFF. In DNA form, the CDR3 reads TGCAGCGTTGACCTTACCGGGGAGCTGTTTTTT.

The rearrangement uses TRBV7-3 and TRBJ2-1; unclear D gene. Germline V gives CDR1 SGHTA, CDR2 FQGTGA. The CDR3 has 13 residues. With 0 bases removed from V and 4 bases from J, the gap between germline ends came to 4 bases. The CDR3 is CASSLTEYNEQFF. For the CDR3, the DNA is TGTGCCAGCAGCTTAACAGAGTACAATGAGCAGTTCTTC.

About this clone: The sample carries other DNA sequences with the same CDR3. This chain connects TRBV5-1 to TRBJ2-1; D unresolved. The germline V gene has CDR1 SGHRS and CDR2 YFSETQ. The V and J ends lost 2 bases and 6 bases respectively, with 3 bases between them. The CDR3 sequence is 11 residues long. CDR3 residues: CASSLSNEQFF. CDR3 DNA: TGCGCCAGCAGCTTAAGCAATGAGCAGTTCTTC.

CDR3 nucleotides: TGCGCCAGCGAGATTTCGGGAGGAGAGACCCAGTACTTC. Its translation is CASEISGGETQYF. V gene TRBV5-1 combines with J gene TRBJ2-5, with 7 bases identical to TRBD2. The length of the CDR3 is 13 residues. V shed 7 bases and J 4 bases; nucleotides not matched to a gene: 7. The germline CDR1 and CDR2 sequences are SGHRS and YFSETQ.

The rearrangement links TRBV2 to TRBJ2-7; TRBD1 aligns across 9 bases. This CDR3 is 14 amino acids long. Trimming took 11 bases from V and 4 from J; bases not matched to a gene: 12. Germline V gene lookup returns CDR1 SNHLY and CDR2 FYNNEI. CDR3 residues: CAHDRQGGFYEQYF. The CDR3 DNA reads as TGTGCCCACGACCGACAGGGGGGTTTTTACGAGCAGTACTTC.

With regard to this clone: Other nucleotide sequences from this sample produce the same CDR3. The V call is TRBV28, the J call TRBJ2-7, with D unclear. The CDR3 is made up of 11 amino acids. Trimming pared 3 bases from V and 2 bases from J, leaving 2 bases between. Germline V gene sequence: CDR1 MDHEN, CDR2 SYDVKM. The CDR3 here is CASSFTYEQYF. CDR3 bases: TGTGCCAGCAGTTTTACCTACGAGCAGTACTTC.

This chain joins TRBV18 and TRBJ2-7; D possibly corresponds to TRBD2 (5 bases). Trimming removed 0 bases at V and 2 bases at J, with 5 bases between. This CDR3 has 13 amino acids. CDR1 is KGHSH and CDR2 is LQKENI in the germline V gene. CDR3 sequence reads: CASSPPGTYEQYF. In nucleotides, the CDR3 is TGTGCCAGCTCACCACCCGGGACCTACGAGCAGTACTTC.

This clone was observed a handful of times. This rearrangement joins TRBV16 to TRBJ2-1; 9 bases line up with TRBD1. This CDR3 is 15 amino acids long. V shed 0 bases, J shed 7 bases, and the junction held 4 bases outside the gene matches. The germline V gene encodes CDR1 KGHSY and CDR2 FQNENV. This CDR3 is CASSQSLGTGNEQFF. The CDR3 DNA sequence: TGTGCCAGCAGCCAATCGTTAGGGACAGGGAATGAGCAGTTCTTC. The complete variable domain, with remaining parts taken from reference TRBV16 and TRBJ2-1, reads GEEVAQTPKHLVRGEGQKAKLYCAPIKGHSYVFWYQQVLKNEFKFLISFQNENVFDETGMPKERFSAKCLPNSPCSLEIQATKLEDSAVYFCASSQSLGTGNEQFFGPGTRLTVL.